The subject of this entry is one T cell receptor (beta chain). Libraries were prepared by immunoSEQ multiplex PCR; TCRdb keeps only in-frame clonotypes and omits some of them. The sample consists of 300,000 to 400,000 clones, 70% to 90% of them appearing once. This specimen belongs to a study of Ad26.COV2.S vaccination and SARS-CoV-2 variants. About the study: Doses of Ad26.COV2.S were injected into muscle once or twice, 56 days apart.

Stated treatment: some 19 received Ad26.COV2.S at low or high dose, single or two shots; roughly 5 received placebo; per-sample allocation not given. Day 63 following the first vaccine or placebo injection was when the samples were taken. CDR3 length: 16 amino acids. Trimming pared 1 base from V and 15 bases from J, leaving 22 bases between. Germline CDR1 MGHRA, CDR2 YSYEKL. This clonotype was sampled from a person aged 18-65 years who received the Ad26.COV2.S COVID-19 vaccine or a placebo. The chain links TRBV4-1 to TRBJ1-6; D is possibly TRBD1 (6 bases). This sample comprised peripheral blood, obtained in a trial of Ad26.COV2.S vaccine versus placebo. CDR3 loop: CASSQAWALLGGVLHF. The CDR3 coding sequence is TGCGCCAGCAGCCAAGCTTGGGCCCTCCTAGGGGGGGTCCTCCACTTT.